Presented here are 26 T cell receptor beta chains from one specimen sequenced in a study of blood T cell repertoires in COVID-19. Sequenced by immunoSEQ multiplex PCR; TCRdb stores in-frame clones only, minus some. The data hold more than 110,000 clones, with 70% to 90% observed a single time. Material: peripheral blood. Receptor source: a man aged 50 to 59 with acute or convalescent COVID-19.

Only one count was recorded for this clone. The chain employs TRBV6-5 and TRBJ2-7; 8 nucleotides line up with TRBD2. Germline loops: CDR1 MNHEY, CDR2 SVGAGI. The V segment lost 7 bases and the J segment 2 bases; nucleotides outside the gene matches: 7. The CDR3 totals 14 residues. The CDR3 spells CASTDGLAPYEQYF. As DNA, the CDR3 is TGTGCCAGCACCGACGGACTAGCCCCCTACGAGCAGTACTTC.

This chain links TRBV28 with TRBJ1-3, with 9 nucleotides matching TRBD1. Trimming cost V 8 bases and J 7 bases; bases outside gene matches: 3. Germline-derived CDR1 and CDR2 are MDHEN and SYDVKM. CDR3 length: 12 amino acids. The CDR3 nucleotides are TGTGCCAGCGGGACAGGGTCGAACACCATATATTTT. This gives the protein CASGTGSNTIYF. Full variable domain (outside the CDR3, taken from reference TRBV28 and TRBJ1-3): DVKVTQSSRYLVKRTGEKVFLECVQDMDHENMFWYRQDPGLGLRLIYFSYDVKMKEKGDIPEGYSVSREKKERFSLILESASTNQTSMYLCASGTGSNTIYFGEGSWLTVV.

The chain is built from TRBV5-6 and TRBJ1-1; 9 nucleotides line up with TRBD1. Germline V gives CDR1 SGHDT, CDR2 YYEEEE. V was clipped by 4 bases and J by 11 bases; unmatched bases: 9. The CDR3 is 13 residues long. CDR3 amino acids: CASSTGQGNNAFF. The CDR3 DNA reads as TGTGCCAGCAGCACCGGACAGGGGAATAACGCTTTCTTT.

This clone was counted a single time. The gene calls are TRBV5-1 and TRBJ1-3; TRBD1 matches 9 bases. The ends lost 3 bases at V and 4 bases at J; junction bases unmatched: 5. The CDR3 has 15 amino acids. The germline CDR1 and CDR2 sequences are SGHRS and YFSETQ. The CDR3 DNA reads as TGCGCCAGCAGCTGGGGGACAGGGTCAGGAAACACCATATATTTT. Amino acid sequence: CASSWGTGSGNTIYF. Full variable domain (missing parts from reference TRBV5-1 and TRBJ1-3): KAGVTQTPRYLIKTRGQQVTLSCSPISGHRSVSWYQQTPGQGLQFLFEYFSETQRNKGNFPGRFSGRQFSNSRSEMNVSTLELGDSALYLCASSWGTGSGNTIYFGEGSWLTVV.

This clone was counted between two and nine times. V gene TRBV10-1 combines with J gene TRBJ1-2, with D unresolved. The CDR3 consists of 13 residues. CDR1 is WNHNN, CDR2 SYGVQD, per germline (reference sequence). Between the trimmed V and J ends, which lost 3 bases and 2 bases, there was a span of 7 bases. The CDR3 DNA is TGCGCCAGCAGTGAAAGGAGAAACTATGGCTACACCTTC. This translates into CASSERRNYGYTF.

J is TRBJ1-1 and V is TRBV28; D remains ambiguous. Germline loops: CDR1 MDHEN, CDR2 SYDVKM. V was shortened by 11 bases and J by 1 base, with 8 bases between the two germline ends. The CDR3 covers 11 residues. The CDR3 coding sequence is TGTGCCGGGAGGAGGAACACTGAAGCTTTCTTT. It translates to CAGRRNTEAFF.

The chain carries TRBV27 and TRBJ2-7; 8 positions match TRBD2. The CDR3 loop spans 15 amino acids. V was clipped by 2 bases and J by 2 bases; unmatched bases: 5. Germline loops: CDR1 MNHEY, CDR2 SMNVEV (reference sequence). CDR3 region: CASSLVSGATYEQYF. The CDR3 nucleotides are TGTGCCAGCAGTTTAGTTAGCGGGGCAACCTACGAGCAGTACTTC.

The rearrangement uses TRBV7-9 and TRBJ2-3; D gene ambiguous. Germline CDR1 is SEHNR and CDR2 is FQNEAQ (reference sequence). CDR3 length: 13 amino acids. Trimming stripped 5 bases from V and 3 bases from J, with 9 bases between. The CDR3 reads CASSPQVTDTQYF. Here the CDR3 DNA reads TGTGCCAGCAGCCCGCAGGTAACAGATACGCAGTATTTT. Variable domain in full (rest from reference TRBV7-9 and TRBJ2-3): DTGVSQNPRHKITKRGQNVTFRCDPISEHNRLYWYRQTLGQGPEFLTYFQNEAQLEKSRLLSDRFSAERPKGSFSTLEIQRTEQGDSAMYLCASSPQVTDTQYFGPGTRLTVL.

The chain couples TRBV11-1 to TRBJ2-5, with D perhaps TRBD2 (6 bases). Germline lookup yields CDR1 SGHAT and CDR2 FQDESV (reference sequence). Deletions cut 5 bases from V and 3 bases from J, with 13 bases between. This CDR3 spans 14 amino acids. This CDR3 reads CASSPLSGEETQYF. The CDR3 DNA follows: TGTGCCAGCAGCCCTCTTAGCGGTGAAGAGACCCAGTACTTC.

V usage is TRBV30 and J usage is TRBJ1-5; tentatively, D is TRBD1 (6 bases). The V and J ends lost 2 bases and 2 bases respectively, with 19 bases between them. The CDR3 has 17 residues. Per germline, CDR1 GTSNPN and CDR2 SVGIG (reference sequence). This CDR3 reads CAWSTQLQGEGNQPQHF. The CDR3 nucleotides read TGTGCCTGGAGTACCCAATTACAGGGAGAGGGCAATCAGCCCCAGCATTTT. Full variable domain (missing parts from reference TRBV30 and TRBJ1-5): SQTIHQWPATLVQPVGSPLSLECTVEGTSNPNLYWYRQAAGRGLQLLFYSVGIGQISSEVPQNLSASRPQDRQFILSSKKLLLSDSGFYLCAWSTQLQGEGNQPQHFGDGTRLSIL.

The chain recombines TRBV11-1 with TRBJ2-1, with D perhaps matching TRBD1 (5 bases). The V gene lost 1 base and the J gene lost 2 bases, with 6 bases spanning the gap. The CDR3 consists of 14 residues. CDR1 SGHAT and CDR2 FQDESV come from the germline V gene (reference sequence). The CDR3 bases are TGTGCCAGCAGCTTAGAGGGGACCTACAATGAGCAGTTCTTC. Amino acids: CASSLEGTYNEQFF.

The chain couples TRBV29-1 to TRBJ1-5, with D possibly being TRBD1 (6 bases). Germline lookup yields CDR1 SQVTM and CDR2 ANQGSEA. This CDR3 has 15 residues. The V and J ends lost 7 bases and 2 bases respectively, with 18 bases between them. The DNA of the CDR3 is TGCAGCGCACTCTTACAGGGATGGGGCAATCAGCCCCAGCATTTT. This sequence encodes CSALLQGWGNQPQHF.

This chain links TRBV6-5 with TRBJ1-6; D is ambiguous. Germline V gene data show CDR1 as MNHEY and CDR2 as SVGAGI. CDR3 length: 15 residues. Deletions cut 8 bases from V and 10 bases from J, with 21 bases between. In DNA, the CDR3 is TGTGCCAGCCGCCAAGGAGGAGAGCTCGGGTCACCCCTCCACTTT. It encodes CASRQGGELGSPLHF.

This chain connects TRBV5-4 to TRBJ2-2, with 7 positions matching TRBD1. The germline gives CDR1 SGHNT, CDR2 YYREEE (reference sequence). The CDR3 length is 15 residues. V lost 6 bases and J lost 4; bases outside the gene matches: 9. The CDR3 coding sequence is TGTGCCAGCAACACCGACAGGGTTGGCACCGGGGAGCTGTTTTTT. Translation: CASNTDRVGTGELFF.

CDR3 amino acids: CAISPGTTNTGELFF. The CDR3, as DNA: TGTGCCATCAGCCCCGGGACTACGAACACCGGGGAGCTGTTTTTT. The chain combines TRBV10-3 with TRBJ2-2; 7 nucleotides align to TRBD2. After removal of 6 bases from V and 0 bases from J, the junction contained 4 bases not matched to a gene. This CDR3 comprises 15 residues. Per germline, CDR1 ENHRY and CDR2 SYGVKD.

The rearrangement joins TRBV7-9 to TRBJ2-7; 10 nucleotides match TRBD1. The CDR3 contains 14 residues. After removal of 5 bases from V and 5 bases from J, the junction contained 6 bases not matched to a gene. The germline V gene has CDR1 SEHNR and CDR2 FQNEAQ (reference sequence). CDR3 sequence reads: CASSETGGKDEQYF. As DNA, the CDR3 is TGTGCCAGCAGCGAGACAGGGGGCAAAGACGAGCAGTACTTC.

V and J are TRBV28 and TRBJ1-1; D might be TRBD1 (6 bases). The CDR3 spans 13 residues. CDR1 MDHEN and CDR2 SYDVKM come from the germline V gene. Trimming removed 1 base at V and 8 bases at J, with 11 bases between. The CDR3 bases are TGTGCCAGCAGTTTATCACAGGGACCCGAAGCTTTCTTT. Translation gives CASSLSQGPEAFF. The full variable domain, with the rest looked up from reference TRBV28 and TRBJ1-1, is DVKVTQSSRYLVKRTGEKVFLECVQDMDHENMFWYRQDPGLGLRLIYFSYDVKMKEKGDIPEGYSVSREKKERFSLILESASTNQTSMYLCASSLSQGPEAFFGQGTRLTVV.

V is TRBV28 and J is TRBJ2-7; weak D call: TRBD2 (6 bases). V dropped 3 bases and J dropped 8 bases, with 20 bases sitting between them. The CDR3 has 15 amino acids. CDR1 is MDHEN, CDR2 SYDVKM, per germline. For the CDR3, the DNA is TGTGCCAGCAGTTTCGGGGGTGTCAAAGGCGGCAAGCAGTACTTC. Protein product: CASSFGGVKGGKQYF.

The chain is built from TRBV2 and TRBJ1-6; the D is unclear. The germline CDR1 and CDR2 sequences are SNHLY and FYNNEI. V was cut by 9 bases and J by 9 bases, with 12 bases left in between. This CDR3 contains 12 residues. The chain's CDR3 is CASNGGSSPLHF. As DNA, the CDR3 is TGTGCCAGTAATGGTGGGAGTTCACCCCTCCACTTT.

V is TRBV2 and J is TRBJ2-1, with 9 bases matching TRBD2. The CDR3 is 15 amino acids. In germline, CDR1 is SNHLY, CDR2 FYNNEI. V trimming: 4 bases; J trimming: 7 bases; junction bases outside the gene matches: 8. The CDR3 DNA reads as TGTGCCAGCAGTGTGCGAGCGGGGGGTCGTAATGAGCAGTTCTTC. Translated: CASSVRAGGRNEQFF.

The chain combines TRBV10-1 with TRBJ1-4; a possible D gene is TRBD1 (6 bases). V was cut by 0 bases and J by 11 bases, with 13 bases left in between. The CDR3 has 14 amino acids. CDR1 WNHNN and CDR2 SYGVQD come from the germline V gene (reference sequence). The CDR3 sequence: CASSESGRGNKLFF. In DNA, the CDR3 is TGCGCCAGCAGTGAGTCGGGCAGGGGAAACAAACTGTTTTTT.

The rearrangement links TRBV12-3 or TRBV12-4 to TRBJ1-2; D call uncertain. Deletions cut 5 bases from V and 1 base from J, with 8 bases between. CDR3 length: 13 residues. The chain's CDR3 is CASSPQFNYGYTF. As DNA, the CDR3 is TGTGCCAGCAGTCCCCAGTTTAACTATGGCTACACCTTC.

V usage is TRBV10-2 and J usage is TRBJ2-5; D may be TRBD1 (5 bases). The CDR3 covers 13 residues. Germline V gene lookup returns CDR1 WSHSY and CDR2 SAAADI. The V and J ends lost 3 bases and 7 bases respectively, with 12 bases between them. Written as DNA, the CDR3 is TGCGCCAGCAGTGAAGTGGAAAGGGGGACCCAGTACTTC. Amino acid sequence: CASSEVERGTQYF.

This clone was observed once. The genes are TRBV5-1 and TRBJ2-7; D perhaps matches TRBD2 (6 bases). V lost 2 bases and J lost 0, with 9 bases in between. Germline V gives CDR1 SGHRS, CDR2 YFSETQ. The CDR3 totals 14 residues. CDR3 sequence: CASSLAGSSYEQYF. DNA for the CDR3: TGCGCCAGCAGCTTAGCGGGCAGCTCCTACGAGCAGTACTTC.

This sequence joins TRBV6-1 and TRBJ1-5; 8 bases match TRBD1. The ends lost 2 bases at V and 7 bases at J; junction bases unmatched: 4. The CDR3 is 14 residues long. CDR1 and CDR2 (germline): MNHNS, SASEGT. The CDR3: CASSEQTGEQPQHF. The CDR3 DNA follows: TGTGCCAGCAGTGAACAGACAGGGGAACAGCCCCAGCATTTT.

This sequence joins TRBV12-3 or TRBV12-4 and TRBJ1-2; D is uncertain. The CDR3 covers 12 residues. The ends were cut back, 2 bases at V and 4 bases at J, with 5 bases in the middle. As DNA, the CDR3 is TGTGCCAGCAGTTTACCCAGCTATGGCTACACCTTC. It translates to CASSLPSYGYTF.